The next 22 T cell receptor beta chains were all read from a single sample in a study of T cell repertoires in cytomegalovirus infection. These TCRs' antigens remain unknown. TCRdb ran MiXCR on the reads and lists one entry per CDR3 protein. Of about 920,000 distinct CDR3 sequences listed, 31% are singletons. The sequencing here drew on cultured CD8+ T cells from PBMCs, taken from culture after CMV antigen stimulation. The receptors come from a human donor in good health (CMV status not recorded). Some clones in this sample may be carry-over from other donors' samples.

This clonotype has at least ten counts. The chain carries TRBV7-8 and TRBJ2-3; 7 bases align to TRBD1. The CDR3 has 16 residues. Germline values: CDR1 SGHVS, CDR2 FQNEAQ. V gave up 2 bases and J gave up 5 bases; unmatched junction bases: 10. This chain's CDR3 is CASSLSVGQAGDTQYF. DNA of the CDR3: TGTGCCAGCAGCTTATCGGTTGGACAGGCCGGAGATACGCAGTATTTT.

The chain couples TRBV6-2 or TRBV6-3 to TRBJ2-6; TRBD1 agrees at 9 bases. Germline loops: CDR1 MNHEY, CDR2 SVGEGT. The CDR3 has 18 residues. With 5 bases clipped from V and 6 bases from J, the junction kept 14 bases outside the gene matches. Here the CDR3 reads CASSTGTGTSLKANVLTF. As DNA, the CDR3 is TGTGCCAGCAGTACCGGGACAGGGACTTCTCTGAAGGCCAACGTCCTGACTTTC.

This clonotype has just a few counts. The chain recombines TRBV6-1 with TRBJ1-2, with 9 positions matching TRBD1. Trimming removed 9 bases from V and 6 bases from J; junction bases left unmatched: 5. The CDR3 runs to 12 residues. The germline CDR1 and CDR2 sequences are MNHNS and SASEGT. The CDR3 sequence is CASTQGANGYTF. CDR3 nucleotides: TGTGCCAGTACACAGGGGGCCAATGGCTACACCTTC.

This clonotype was recorded a few times. This chain uses TRBV11-1 with TRBJ1-5; D call uncertain. There are 15 residues in the CDR3. V was shortened by 1 base and J by 0 bases, with 7 bases between the two germline ends. The germline V gene has CDR1 SGHAT and CDR2 FQDESV (reference sequence). CDR3 in DNA: TGTGCCAGCAGCTTAGGAGCGGATAGCAATCAGCCCCAGCATTTT. Translated, it gives CASSLGADSNQPQHF.

In this sample, this clonotype turned up a few times. The V gene is TRBV10-3, the J gene TRBJ2-1; 9 nucleotides align to TRBD2. V shed 2 bases and J 7 bases; nucleotides not matched to a gene: 3. CDR1 ENHRY and CDR2 SYGVKD come from the germline V gene. The CDR3 runs 14 residues. CDR3 in amino acids: CAISEAGGGNEQFF. The CDR3 DNA sequence: TGTGCCATCAGTGAGGCGGGGGGGGGGAATGAGCAGTTCTTC.

The chain links TRBV6-5 to TRBJ1-2; TRBD1 might be the D (5 bases). The CDR3 is 13 amino acids. V was trimmed by 3 bases and J by 6 bases, leaving 11 bases between them. Germline V CDR1 and CDR2: MNHEY, SVGAGI. CDR3 sequence (DNA): TGTGCCAGCAGTTATGGGGGGATCGATGGCTACACCTTC. This translates into CASSYGGIDGYTF.

This clonotype turned up a few times. This chain links TRBV19 with TRBJ2-7; D is unclear. Germline CDR1 and CDR2: LNHDA and SQIVND (reference sequence). The CDR3 has 14 amino acids. With 1 base removed from V and 6 bases from J, the gap between germline ends came to 13 bases. The CDR3 reads CASSIGHQSTEQYF. In DNA form, the CDR3 reads TGTGCCAGTAGTATAGGCCACCAGAGCACCGAGCAGTACTTC.

J is TRBJ2-1 and V is TRBV27, with TRBD2 matching 7 bases. The germline V gene has CDR1 MNHEY and CDR2 SMNVEV (reference sequence). The CDR3 consists of 11 residues. Trimming at V came to 8 bases and at J to 9 bases, leaving 4 bases not matched to a gene. As DNA, the CDR3 is TGTGCCAGCTCAACTAGCGCTGAGCAGTTCTTC. It specifies CASSTSAEQFF.

The chain combines TRBV9 with TRBJ2-4, with 8 bases aligning to TRBD1. Germline V CDR1 and CDR2: SGDLS, YYNGEE. J gave up 6 bases and V 0 bases, and 2 bases lay outside the gene matches. CDR3 length equals 14 residues. CDR3 coding DNA: TGTGCCAGCAGCGTAGAAGGGACAGGAAACATTCAGTACTTC. It codes for CASSVEGTGNIQYF. Using reference TRBV9 and TRBJ2-4 for the parts outside the CDR3, the full variable domain is DSGVTQTPKHLITATGQRVTLRCSPRSGDLSVYWYQQSLDQGLQFLIQYYNGEERAKGNILERFSAQQFPDLHSELNLSSLELGDSALYFCASSVEGTGNIQYFGAGTRLSVL.

This chain joins TRBV7-6 and TRBJ2-5, with TRBD1 matching 8 bases. The CDR3 length is 15 residues. Unmatched junction bases numbered 4, after V lost 2 bases and J lost 2 bases. From germline, CDR1 is SGHVS and CDR2 FNYEAQ. CDR3 region: CASSLYRTGQETQYF. In nucleotides, the CDR3 is TGTGCCAGCAGCTTATACAGGACAGGGCAAGAGACCCAGTACTTC.

The rearrangement links TRBV7-2 to TRBJ1-4, with D unresolved. The CDR3 consists of 13 residues. Trimming left V 5 bases short and J 8 bases short, with 12 bases between. Germline V gene data show CDR1 as SGHTA and CDR2 as FQGNSA. CDR3 nucleotide sequence: TGTGCCAGCAGCCCTCGGGCGGGAGAAAAACTGTTTTTT. Its protein is CASSPRAGEKLFF.

As concerns this clonotype: A read error may be the cause here, since a much bigger clone is one base away. The CDR3 DNA reads as TGTGCCAGCAGTGTGGGCGGGGGGGCCACCGGGGAGCTGTTTTTT. Translation: CASSVGGGATGELFF. V gene TRBV2 combines with J gene TRBJ2-2; TRBD2 matches 9 bases. CDR3 length: 15 amino acids. V gave up 4 bases and J gave up 4 bases; unmatched junction bases: 4. Germline CDR1 is SNHLY and CDR2 is FYNNEI. The whole variable domain, filled in from reference TRBV2 and TRBJ2-2, reads EPEVTQTPSHQVTQMGQEVILRCVPISNHLYFYWYRQILGQKVEFLVSFYNNEISEKSEIFDDQFSVERPDGSNFTLKIRSTKLEDSAMYFCASSVGGGATGELFFGEGSRLTVL.

This chain joins TRBV12-3 or TRBV12-4 and TRBJ2-5, with a possible D match to TRBD1 (6 bases). The CDR3 length is 12 residues. V shed 11 bases and J shed 4 bases, with 14 bases lying between them. This CDR3 is CAAGLGGETQYF. The CDR3 DNA is TGTGCCGCAGGGTTAGGGGGAGAGACCCAGTACTTC.

The gene calls are TRBV28 and TRBJ2-7, with D tentatively TRBD1 (5 bases). The CDR3 runs 13 residues. Per germline, CDR1 MDHEN and CDR2 SYDVKM. Trimming cost V 5 bases and J 5 bases, with 13 bases left between them. CDR3 amino acids: CASSPQVRDEQYV. CDR3 DNA: TGTGCCAGCAGTCCACAGGTGCGCGACGAGCAGTACGTC.

This clonotype was counted between two and nine times. V usage is TRBV27 and J usage is TRBJ2-7, with unresolved D. Trimming removed 7 bases from V and 2 bases from J, with 9 bases in between. The CDR3 is made up of 12 amino acids. Germline-derived CDR1 and CDR2 are MNHEY and SMNVEV (reference sequence). CDR3 bases: TGTGCCAGCAAAAAGAACACCTACGAGCAGTACTTC. It is translated as CASKKNTYEQYF.

This clonotype appeared a few times. The chain employs TRBV28 and TRBJ2-5; 9 nucleotides line up with TRBD2. CDR3 length: 17 residues. The germline V gene encodes CDR1 MDHEN and CDR2 SYDVKM. The V segment lost 3 bases and the J segment 4 bases; nucleotides outside the gene matches: 12. The CDR3 DNA is TGTGCCAGCAGTTTTCTGGGCGGGGGGGCAGGGAGAGAGACCCAGTACTTC. Its translation is CASSFLGGGAGRETQYF.

The chain uses TRBV19 and TRBJ2-2, with 7 bases fitting TRBD2. V shed 5 bases and J 4 bases; nucleotides not matched to a gene: 1. The CDR3 spans 13 residues. Germline CDR1 and CDR2: LNHDA and SQIVND (reference sequence). CDR3 in amino acids: CASSGEGTGELFF. CDR3 bases: TGTGCCAGTAGTGGGGAGGGCACCGGGGAGCTGTTTTTT.

This chain connects TRBV12-3 or TRBV12-4 to TRBJ2-1; 8 nucleotides line up with TRBD2. The CDR3 loop spans 15 amino acids. Losses at the gene ends were 6 bases for V and 5 bases for J; bases not matched to a gene: 9. The DNA of the CDR3 is TGTGCCAGCAGGCTACCGGGACTAGAGGACAATGAGCAGTTCTTC. It yields the protein CASRLPGLEDNEQFF.

This chain uses TRBV6-5 with TRBJ2-3; 14 bases align to TRBD2. In germline, CDR1 is MNHEY, CDR2 SVGAGI. J was trimmed by 0 bases and V by 4 bases; bases with no gene match: 6. The CDR3 loop spans 18 amino acids. As DNA, the CDR3 is TGTGCCAGCAGTTGGGGGACTAGCGGGGGCCCTAGCACAGATACGCAGTATTTT. Protein product: CASSWGTSGGPSTDTQYF.

This clonotype was observed at least ten times. The rearrangement uses TRBV13 and TRBJ1-1; 10 nucleotides line up with TRBD1. Germline-derived CDR1 and CDR2 are PRHDT and FYEKMQ (reference sequence). CDR3 length equals 15 residues. V shed 4 bases and J 5 bases; nucleotides not matched to a gene: 7. The chain's CDR3 is CASSYGGQGRTEAFF. The DNA of the CDR3 is TGTGCCAGCAGCTACGGGGGACAGGGGAGAACTGAAGCTTTCTTT. Combining the CDR3 with reference TRBV13 and TRBJ1-1 gives the whole variable domain AAGVIQSPRHLIKEKRETATLKCYPIPRHDTVYWYQQGPGQDPQFLISFYEKMQSDKGSIPDRFSAQQFSDYHSELNMSSLELGDSALYFCASSYGGQGRTEAFFGQGTRLTVV.

Regarding this clonotype: This is likely a read error, given that the CDR3 carries no conserved phenylalanine or tryptophan at its end. V and J are TRBV12-3 or TRBV12-4 and TRBJ2-3; 12 nucleotides agree with TRBD2. The V segment lost 7 bases and the J segment 4 bases; nucleotides outside the gene matches: 15. This CDR3 is 18 amino acids long. CDR3 loop: CASTTSSGGADFPDTQYS. Here the CDR3 DNA reads TGTGCCAGCACTACCTCTAGCGGGGGGGCGGATTTCCCAGATACGCAGTATTCT.

The sample holds a few counts of this clonotype. The chain has TRBV7-9 and TRBJ1-3; the match to TRBD1 covers 9 bases. The germline V gene encodes CDR1 SEHNR and CDR2 FQNEAQ (reference sequence). The ends lost 5 bases at V and 4 bases at J; junction bases unmatched: 12. The CDR3 consists of 17 residues. The CDR3 DNA reads as TGTGCCAGCAGCCACCTTGAGGACAGGGGCCGGGGAAACACCATATATTTT. This encodes CASSHLEDRGRGNTIYF.